The rows below give T cell receptor beta chains drawn from one sample of a study of OX40 agonist ivuxolimab in advanced cancers. Here immunoSEQ multiplex PCR was the method, and the copy in TCRdb shows in-frame clones only, minus some. The sample yields 81,000 or so clones, more than 70% seen once. Material: CD4+ or CD8+ T cells sorted from blood, obtained in a trial of the OX40 agonist ivuxolimab. All receptors come from an adult with an advanced solid tumor such as melanoma, head and neck, liver or kidney cancer. The CDR3 runs from the conserved cysteine through the conserved F or W. The D gene is left open where the match is weak. Not all rows give a size; the values are once, few, many and, for expanded clones, a class.

v_call: TRBV21-1; clone_size: -; j_call: TRBJ2-2; d_call: -; cdr3_aa: CASSKGDRATNTGELFF; cdr3_nt: TGTGCCAGCAGCAAAGGGGACAGGGCAACGAACACCGGGGAGCTGTTTTTT
v_call: TRBV7-2; clone_size: -; j_call: TRBJ2-6; d_call: -; cdr3_aa: CASRLTGLSSGANVLTF; cdr3_nt: TGTGCCAGCAGGTTGACAGGCCTAAGCTCTGGGGCCAACGTCCTGACTTTC
v_call: TRBV5-1; clone_size: -; j_call: TRBJ2-7; d_call: -; cdr3_aa: CASSVVWGNEQYF; cdr3_nt: TGCGCCAGCAGTGTCGTCTGGGGGAACGAGCAGTACTTC
v_call: TRBV2; clone_size: few; j_call: TRBJ1-3; d_call: -; cdr3_aa: CASSEAQGAGNTIYF; cdr3_nt: TGTGCCAGCAGTGAAGCACAGGGTGCAGGAAACACCATATATTTT
v_call: TRBV5-1; clone_size: -; j_call: TRBJ2-1; d_call: -; cdr3_aa: CASRLEGDRHNEQFF; cdr3_nt: TGCGCCAGCCGTCTAGAAGGGGACCGCCACAATGAGCAGTTCTTC
v_call: TRBV28; clone_size: -; j_call: TRBJ1-3; d_call: -; cdr3_aa: CASSITTRAGNTIYF; cdr3_nt: TGTGCCAGCAGTATCACAACGCGGGCTGGAAACACCATATATTTT
v_call: TRBV5-4; clone_size: -; j_call: TRBJ2-5; d_call: TRBD1; cdr3_aa: CASSPDRGRETQYF; cdr3_nt: TGTGCCAGCAGTCCGGACAGGGGGCGAGAGACCCAGTACTTC
v_call: TRBV25-1; clone_size: -; j_call: TRBJ2-2; d_call: TRBD1; cdr3_aa: CASSALGQGANTGELFF; cdr3_nt: TGTGCCAGCAGTGCTTTGGGACAGGGGGCGAACACCGGGGAGCTGTTTTTT
v_call: TRBV25-1; clone_size: -; j_call: TRBJ2-2; d_call: -; cdr3_aa: CASMGGTGELFF; cdr3_nt: TGTGCCAGCATGGGGGGCACCGGGGAGCTGTTTTTT
v_call: TRBV9; clone_size: -; j_call: TRBJ2-3; d_call: -; cdr3_aa: CASSVAYTSQPTDTQYF; cdr3_nt: TGTGCCAGCAGCGTGGCCTATACTAGTCAACCCACAGATACGCAGTATTTT
v_call: TRBV10-3; clone_size: -; j_call: TRBJ1-2; d_call: -; cdr3_aa: CAISESGDGYTF; cdr3_nt: TGTGCCATCAGTGAGTCAGGGGATGGCTACACCTTC
v_call: TRBV6-5; clone_size: -; j_call: TRBJ2-1; d_call: -; cdr3_aa: CASSLDSSYNEQFF; cdr3_nt: TGTGCCAGCAGTCTGGACAGCTCCTACAATGAGCAGTTCTTC
v_call: TRBV5-1; clone_size: once; j_call: TRBJ2-7; d_call: TRBD2; cdr3_aa: CASSLTGGPTYEQYF; cdr3_nt: TGCGCCAGCAGCTTGACGGGGGGGCCGACCTACGAGCAGTACTTC
v_call: TRBV10-3; clone_size: -; j_call: TRBJ2-7; d_call: TRBD2; cdr3_aa: CATTGGGQRRSEQYF; cdr3_nt: TGTGCCACCACGGGGGGTGGGCAGCGACGGTCCGAGCAGTACTTC
v_call: TRBV6-1; clone_size: -; j_call: TRBJ1-5; d_call: TRBD1; cdr3_aa: CASLKGQGIGQPQHF; cdr3_nt: TGTGCCAGCCTCAAGGGACAGGGCATTGGACAGCCCCAGCATTTT
v_call: TRBV6-9; clone_size: once; j_call: TRBJ2-7; d_call: -; cdr3_aa: CASSSRGRLSYEQYF; cdr3_nt: TGTGCCAGCAGTTCCCGCGGCAGACTTTCCTACGAGCAGTACTTC
v_call: TRBV7-2; clone_size: -; j_call: TRBJ2-2; d_call: -; cdr3_aa: CASSLGLRLDTGELFF; cdr3_nt: TGTGCCAGCAGCTTAGGTTTAAGGCTAGACACCGGGGAGCTGTTTTTT
v_call: TRBV4-3; clone_size: once; j_call: TRBJ2-7; d_call: TRBD1; cdr3_aa: CASSRLWDRSYEQYF; cdr3_nt: TGCGCCAGCAGCCGGTTATGGGACAGATCCTACGAGCAGTACTTC
v_call: TRBV5-4; clone_size: -; j_call: TRBJ1-5; d_call: TRBD1; cdr3_aa: CASSLARHRGDQPQHF; cdr3_nt: TGTGCCAGCAGCTTGGCCCGGCACAGGGGCGATCAGCCCCAGCATTTT
v_call: TRBV7-2; clone_size: -; j_call: TRBJ1-6; d_call: TRBD1; cdr3_aa: CASSSGQTLHF; cdr3_nt: TGTGCCAGCAGCTCGGGACAGACCCTCCACTTT
v_call: TRBV6-5; clone_size: -; j_call: TRBJ2-7; d_call: TRBD1; cdr3_aa: CASSYTQGAYEQYF; cdr3_nt: TGTGCCAGCAGTTACACCCAGGGGGCGTACGAGCAGTACTTC
v_call: TRBV27; clone_size: -; j_call: TRBJ1-2; d_call: -; cdr3_aa: CASSRGWGGVDGYTF; cdr3_nt: TGTGCCAGCAGTAGGGGTTGGGGAGGGGTTGATGGCTACACCTTC
v_call: TRBV2; clone_size: -; j_call: TRBJ1-2; d_call: -; cdr3_aa: CASGVLGNYGYTF; cdr3_nt: TGTGCCAGCGGGGTTTTAGGGAACTATGGCTACACCTTC
v_call: TRBV29-1; clone_size: -; j_call: TRBJ2-2; d_call: -; cdr3_aa: CSGETVDGYRGAVF; cdr3_nt: TGCAGCGGGGAAACAGTTGACGGATACCGGGGAGCTGTTTTT
v_call: TRBV6-1; clone_size: -; j_call: TRBJ1-5; d_call: -; cdr3_aa: CASSTGRDQPQHF; cdr3_nt: TGTGCCAGCAGTACAGGGCGGGATCAGCCCCAGCATTTT
v_call: TRBV6-6; clone_size: few; j_call: TRBJ1-2; d_call: -; cdr3_aa: CASSYGERYTF; cdr3_nt: TGTGCCAGCAGTTACGGCGAGCGCTACACCTTC
v_call: TRBV5-5; clone_size: -; j_call: TRBJ1-2; d_call: TRBD1; cdr3_aa: CATTYIGQGRLYGYTF; cdr3_nt: TGTGCCACCACCTATATAGGACAGGGAAGACTCTATGGCTACACCTTC
v_call: TRBV7-7; clone_size: -; j_call: TRBJ2-3; d_call: -; cdr3_aa: CASSPAGSEDTQYF; cdr3_nt: TGTGCTAGCAGCCCCGCAGGGAGTGAGGATACGCAGTATTTT
v_call: TRBV9; clone_size: few; j_call: TRBJ1-6; d_call: TRBD1; cdr3_aa: CASSPGDRVSPLHF; cdr3_nt: TGTGCCAGCAGCCCAGGGGACAGGGTTTCACCCCTCCACTTT
v_call: TRBV11-3; clone_size: -; j_call: TRBJ2-2; d_call: TRBD1; cdr3_aa: CASSSGTAITGELFF; cdr3_nt: TGTGCCAGCAGCTCCGGGACAGCAATCACCGGGGAGCTGTTTTTT
v_call: TRBV2; clone_size: -; j_call: TRBJ1-2; d_call: -; cdr3_aa: CASSDGGRIANYGYTF; cdr3_nt: TGTGCCAGCAGTGATGGCGGACGGATAGCTAACTATGGCTACACCTTC
v_call: TRBV5-4; clone_size: -; j_call: TRBJ2-5; d_call: -; cdr3_aa: CASTGVGTQETQYF; cdr3_nt: TGTGCCAGCACCGGAGTGGGGACGCAAGAGACCCAGTACTTC
v_call: TRBV5-4; clone_size: -; j_call: TRBJ2-1; d_call: -; cdr3_aa: CASSLATTHEQFF; cdr3_nt: TGTGCCAGCAGCTTGGCTACCACCCATGAGCAGTTCTTC
v_call: TRBV6-5; clone_size: -; j_call: TRBJ1-3; d_call: TRBD1; cdr3_aa: CASSYGTGSGNTIYF; cdr3_nt: TGTGCCAGCAGTTACGGGACAGGCAGTGGAAACACCATATATTTT
v_call: TRBV5-1; clone_size: -; j_call: TRBJ2-5; d_call: -; cdr3_aa: CASSLEDLSKETQYF; cdr3_nt: TGCGCCAGCAGCTTGGAGGACTTATCCAAAGAGACCCAGTACTTC
v_call: TRBV28; clone_size: -; j_call: TRBJ2-5; d_call: TRBD1; cdr3_aa: CASSPTGGETQYF; cdr3_nt: TGTGCCAGCAGTCCAACAGGGGGAGAGACCCAGTACTTC
v_call: TRBV9; clone_size: -; j_call: TRBJ2-1; d_call: -; cdr3_aa: CASSTYNEQFF; cdr3_nt: TGTGCCAGCAGCACTTACAATGAGCAGTTCTTC
v_call: TRBV4-3; clone_size: -; j_call: TRBJ2-7; d_call: -; cdr3_aa: CASSTRTGTYEQYF; cdr3_nt: TGCGCCAGCAGCACCCGCACAGGGACCTACGAGCAGTACTTC
v_call: TRBV15; clone_size: -; j_call: TRBJ1-2; d_call: TRBD1; cdr3_aa: CATSRPDRGPYTF; cdr3_nt: TGTGCCACCAGCAGGCCCGACAGGGGACCCTACACCTTC
v_call: TRBV6-5; clone_size: once; j_call: TRBJ1-4; d_call: -; cdr3_aa: CASSYSGGATNEKLFF; cdr3_nt: TGTGCCAGCAGTTACTCCGGAGGGGCAACTAATGAAAAACTGTTTTTT
v_call: TRBV7-2; clone_size: -; j_call: TRBJ1-4; d_call: -; cdr3_aa: CASSLTNEKLFF; cdr3_nt: TGTGCCAGCAGCTTAACTAATGAAAAACTGTTTTTT
v_call: TRBV10-3; clone_size: -; j_call: TRBJ2-5; d_call: -; cdr3_aa: CAISGSQKETQYF; cdr3_nt: TGTGCCATCAGTGGGAGCCAGAAAGAGACCCAGTACTTC
v_call: TRBV5-3; clone_size: -; j_call: TRBJ2-7; d_call: TRBD1; cdr3_aa: CASSLYRGGEQYF; cdr3_nt: TGTGCCAGCAGCCTGTACAGGGGTGGTGAGCAGTACTTC
v_call: TRBV28; clone_size: -; j_call: TRBJ1-6; d_call: -; cdr3_aa: CASLRDANSPLHF; cdr3_nt: TGTGCCAGTCTCCGGGACGCTAATTCACCCCTCCACTTT
v_call: TRBV2; clone_size: -; j_call: TRBJ2-7; d_call: -; cdr3_aa: CASSEALQTEQYF; cdr3_nt: TGTGCCAGCAGTGAAGCGCTTCAGACTGAGCAGTACTTC
v_call: TRBV18; clone_size: -; j_call: TRBJ2-6; d_call: TRBD1; cdr3_aa: CASSHRGVRTSGANVLTF; cdr3_nt: TGTGCCAGCTCACACAGGGGGGTCCGAACCTCTGGGGCCAACGTCCTGACTTTC
v_call: TRBV7-9; clone_size: few; j_call: TRBJ1-1; d_call: -; cdr3_aa: CASTNRDKNTEAFF; cdr3_nt: TGTGCCAGCACCAACCGGGACAAAAACACTGAAGCTTTCTTT
v_call: TRBV6-1; clone_size: -; j_call: TRBJ1-2; d_call: -; cdr3_aa: CASKATGGYTF; cdr3_nt: TGTGCCAGCAAGGCCACGGGTGGCTACACCTTC
v_call: TRBV18; clone_size: -; j_call: TRBJ1-2; d_call: TRBD1; cdr3_aa: CASSPDRGYGYTF; cdr3_nt: TGTGCCAGCTCACCAGACAGGGGTTATGGCTACACCTTC
v_call: TRBV6-1; clone_size: -; j_call: TRBJ1-3; d_call: TRBD1; cdr3_aa: CASSGRTGWALSSGNTIYF; cdr3_nt: TGTGCCAGCAGTGGCCGGACAGGGTGGGCCCTCTCTTCAGGAAACACCATATATTTT
v_call: TRBV9; clone_size: -; j_call: TRBJ2-2; d_call: -; cdr3_aa: CASRENTGELFF; cdr3_nt: TGTGCCAGCAGAGAGAACACCGGGGAGCTGTTTTTT
v_call: TRBV5-5; clone_size: -; j_call: TRBJ2-7; d_call: -; cdr3_aa: CASSLKEAGVKAYEQYF; cdr3_nt: TGTGCCAGCAGCTTGAAGGAGGCAGGGGTAAAGGCTTACGAGCAGTACTTC
v_call: TRBV5-5; clone_size: -; j_call: TRBJ1-4; d_call: TRBD1; cdr3_aa: CASSWTGNKGKGEKLFF; cdr3_nt: TGTGCCAGCAGCTGGACAGGGAATAAGGGGAAGGGTGAAAAACTGTTTTTT
v_call: TRBV7-8; clone_size: few; j_call: TRBJ2-3; d_call: TRBD2; cdr3_aa: CASSFITSGASTDTQYF; cdr3_nt: TGTGCCAGCAGCTTTATTACTAGCGGGGCTAGCACAGATACGCAGTATTTT
v_call: TRBV7-2; clone_size: -; j_call: TRBJ2-5; d_call: TRBD1; cdr3_aa: CASSREGAQETQYF; cdr3_nt: TGTGCCAGCAGCCGAGAGGGGGCCCAAGAGACCCAGTACTTC
v_call: TRBV4-3; clone_size: -; j_call: TRBJ1-2; d_call: -; cdr3_aa: CASSQVAGGVSGYTF; cdr3_nt: TGCGCCAGCAGCCAAGTAGCGGGGGGAGTCAGCGGCTACACCTTC
v_call: TRBV6-6; clone_size: -; j_call: TRBJ2-3; d_call: -; cdr3_aa: CASSGSGTVDTQYF; cdr3_nt: TGTGCCAGCAGTGGTAGCGGGACAGTGGATACGCAGTATTTT